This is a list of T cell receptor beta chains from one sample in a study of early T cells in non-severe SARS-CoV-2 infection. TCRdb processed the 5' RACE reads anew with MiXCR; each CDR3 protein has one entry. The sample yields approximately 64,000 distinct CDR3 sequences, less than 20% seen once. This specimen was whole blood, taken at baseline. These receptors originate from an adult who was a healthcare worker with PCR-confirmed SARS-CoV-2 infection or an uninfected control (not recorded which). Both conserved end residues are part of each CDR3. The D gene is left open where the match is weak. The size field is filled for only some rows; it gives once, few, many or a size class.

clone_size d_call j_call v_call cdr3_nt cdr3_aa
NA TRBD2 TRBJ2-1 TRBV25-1 TGTGCCAGCAGTGAGCCCGGGACTAGCCTCCAGAGTGAGCAGTTCTTC CASSEPGTSLQSEQFF
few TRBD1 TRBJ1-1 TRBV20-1 TGCAGTGCTAGACAAGACAGGGGTGGAAAGAACACTGAAGCTTTCTTT CSARQDRGGKNTEAFF
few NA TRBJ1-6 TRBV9 TGTGCCAGCAGCGTTGGTCGCCCAAATTCACCCCTCCACTTT CASSVGRPNSPLHF
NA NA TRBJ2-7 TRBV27 TGTGCCAGCAGTCCACCTTCGGGCTACGAGCAGTACTTC CASSPPSGYEQYF
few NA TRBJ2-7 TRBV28 TGTGCCAGCCGAGACTCTTACGAGCAGTACTTC CASRDSYEQYF
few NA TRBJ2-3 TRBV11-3 TGTGCCAGCAGCCTAGAAGTCCCAGATACGCAGTATTTT CASSLEVPDTQYF
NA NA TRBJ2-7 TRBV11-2 TGTGCCAGCAGCTTAGCGGGGGTGTCCTACGAGCAGTACTTC CASSLAGVSYEQYF
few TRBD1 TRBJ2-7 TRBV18 TGTGCCAGCTCACTCAGGGGGCACGACGAGCAGTACTTC CASSLRGHDEQYF
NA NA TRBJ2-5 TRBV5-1 TGCGCCAGCAGCTCCAGCCAAGAGACCCAGTACTTC CASSSSQETQYF
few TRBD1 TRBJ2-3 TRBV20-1 TGCAGTGCTATGAGGGACAGTGAGACAGATACGCAGTATTTT CSAMRDSETDTQYF
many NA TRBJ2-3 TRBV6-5 TGTGCCAGCAGCAGGTCGTCAGAAAGCACAGATACGCAGTATTTT CASSRSSESTDTQYF
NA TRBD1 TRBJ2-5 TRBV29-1 TGCAGCGGCCGACAGGGCGGAGAGACCCAGTACTTC CSGRQGGETQYF
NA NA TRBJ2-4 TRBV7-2 TGTGCCAGCAGCTTAAAAGTCGGACAGCACAAAAACATTCAGTACTTC CASSLKVGQHKNIQYF
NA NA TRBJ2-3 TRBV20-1 TGCAGTGTAGCGGTTGGCACAGATACGCAGTATTTT CSVAVGTDTQYF
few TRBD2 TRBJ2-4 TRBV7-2 TGTGCCAGCAGCCCCAGACTAGCGGAGCTAGCCAAAAACATTCAGTACTTC CASSPRLAELAKNIQYF
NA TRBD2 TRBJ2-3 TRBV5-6 TGTGCCAGCAGCATCCTGCCGGGAGGCCCGGGTACGCAGTATTTT CASSILPGGPGTQYF
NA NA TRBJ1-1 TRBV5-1 TGCGCCAGCAGCCTATATAGTATGCGGGAAGCTTTCTTT CASSLYSMREAFF
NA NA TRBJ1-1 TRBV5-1 TGCGCCAGCAGCTTGGGCCAGGGGTGGACTGAAGCTTTCTTT CASSLGQGWTEAFF
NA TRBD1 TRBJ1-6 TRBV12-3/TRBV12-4 TGTGCCAGCAGTACTACAGGGGTTTCACCCCTCCACTTT CASSTTGVSPLHF
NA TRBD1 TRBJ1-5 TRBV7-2 TGTGCCAGCAGCCCCGCTCCGTGGACAGGCGGAAATCAGCCCCAGCATTTT CASSPAPWTGGNQPQHF
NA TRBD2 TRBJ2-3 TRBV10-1 TGCGCCAGCAGTGAGTCTGTTCTAGCGGCCACAGATACGCAGTATTTT CASSESVLAATDTQYF
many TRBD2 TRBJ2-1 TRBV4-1 TGCGCCAGCAGCCTAACTAGCGGGGGGGCAGGAGAGCAGTTCTTC CASSLTSGGAGEQFF
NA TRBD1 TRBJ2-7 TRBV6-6 TGTGCCAGCAGCAGACCCGACAGGGGCGCCTACGAGCAGTACTTC CASSRPDRGAYEQYF
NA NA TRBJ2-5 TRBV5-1 TGCGCCAGCAGCCACGGACGGCAAGAGACCCAGTACTTC CASSHGRQETQYF
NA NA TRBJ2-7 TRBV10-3 TGTGCCATCAGTGAGTCACTCGGGCAGATAGCCTACGAGCAGTACTTC CAISESLGQIAYEQYF
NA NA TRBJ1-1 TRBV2 TGTGCCAGCAGTGAAGCGCTTCGGGGGACTGAAGCTTTCTTT CASSEALRGTEAFF
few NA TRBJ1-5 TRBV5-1 TGCGCCAGCAGCTTGGATGGGGGCAATCAGCCCCAGCATTTT CASSLDGGNQPQHF
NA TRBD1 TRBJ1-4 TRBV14 TGTGCCAGCAGCCATCCGTGGCGAGGGACAGGGGGTTTTGAAAAACTGTTTTTT CASSHPWRGTGGFEKLFF
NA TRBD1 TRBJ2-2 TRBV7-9 TGTGCCGTCCCTGGGACAGCGAACACCGGGGAGCTGTTTTTT CAVPGTANTGELFF
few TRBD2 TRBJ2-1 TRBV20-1 TGCAGTGCTAGTCTGGTAGCGGGAGAGGGTGAGCAGTTCTTC CSASLVAGEGEQFF
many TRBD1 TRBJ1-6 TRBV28 TGTGCCAGCAGTTTCGAACCGGGACAGACGCCACCCCTCCACTTT CASSFEPGQTPPLHF
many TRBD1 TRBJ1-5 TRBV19 TGTGCCAGTAGTAGGCCCGGGACAGCAGGTCAGCCCCAGCATTTT CASSRPGTAGQPQHF
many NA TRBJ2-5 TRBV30 TGTGCCTGGACAGCCGGGACGGTCAGTTCGGAGACCCAGTACTTC CAWTAGTVSSETQYF
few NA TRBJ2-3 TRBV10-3 TGTGCCATCAGCTCCGGGACTAGCACAGATACGCAGTATTTT CAISSGTSTDTQYF
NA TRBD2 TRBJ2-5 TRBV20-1 TGCAGTGCTGGGCAGCGGGAGGGCGTTGAGACCCAGTACTTC CSAGQREGVETQYF
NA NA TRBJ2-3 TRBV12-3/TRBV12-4 TGTGCCAGCAGTTTTGGAGGGGGGCGCGGCGATACGCAGTATTTT CASSFGGGRGDTQYF
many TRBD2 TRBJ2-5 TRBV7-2 TGTGCCAGCAGCGATTACGGGGGGGCCGGGGAGACCCAGTACTTC CASSDYGGAGETQYF
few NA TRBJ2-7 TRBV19 TGTGCCAGTAGTACTACAAGCGGGCCCTCCACCTTGTACTTC CASSTTSGPSTLYF
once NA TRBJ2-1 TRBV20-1 TGCAGTGCTAGAGATTTCTTGCTGCCAAGTGAGCAGTTCTTC CSARDFLLPSEQFF
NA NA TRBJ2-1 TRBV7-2 TGTGCCAGCAGCTTAGTCCCTAGCGCAATCGACAATGAGCAGTTCTTC CASSLVPSAIDNEQFF
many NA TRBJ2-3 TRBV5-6 TGTGCCAGCAGCTTGGCCTCCGCAGGGTGGACAGATACGCAGTATTTT CASSLASAGWTDTQYF
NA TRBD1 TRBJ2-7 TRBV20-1 TGCAGTGCTAGAGATCATGGGCGGACAGGGAGAGGCGAGCAGTACTTC CSARDHGRTGRGEQYF
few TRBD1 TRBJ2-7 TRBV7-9 TGTGCCAGCAGCTCACCGGGACAGGGAGTTCCCTACGAGCAGTACTTC CASSSPGQGVPYEQYF
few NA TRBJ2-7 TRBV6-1 TGTGCCAGCAGAACCGGGCCCTACTACGAGCAGTACTTC CASRTGPYYEQYF
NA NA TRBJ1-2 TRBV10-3 TGTGCCATCAGTGAGTCGGGGTCTGTATATGGCTACACCTTC CAISESGSVYGYTF
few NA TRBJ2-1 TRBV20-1 TGCAGTGCTAGAGAGATGGGTTATGAGCAGTTCTTC CSAREMGYEQFF
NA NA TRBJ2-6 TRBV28 TGTGCCAGCTTTCCTCGGGAGCGCTCTGGGGCCAACGTCCTGACTTTC CASFPRERSGANVLTF
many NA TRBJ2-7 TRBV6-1 TGTGCCAGCACTATCCGCTACGAGCAGTACTTC CASTIRYEQYF
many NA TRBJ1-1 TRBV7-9 TGTGCCAGCAGCTTAGAAACCAACACTGAAGCTTTCTTT CASSLETNTEAFF
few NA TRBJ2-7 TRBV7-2 TGTGCCAGCAGCATTACCCCCTCCTACGAGCAGTACTTC CASSITPSYEQYF
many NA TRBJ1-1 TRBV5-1 TGCGCCAGCAGCTTGGGACAAACGGCTTTCTTT CASSLGQTAFF
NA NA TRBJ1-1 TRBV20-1 TGCAGTGCTAGTTTGGGCATTGGGACTGAAGCTTTCTTT CSASLGIGTEAFF
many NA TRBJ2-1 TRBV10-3 TGTGCCATCAGTGAGCCAGGGACCTACAATGAGCAGTTCTTC CAISEPGTYNEQFF
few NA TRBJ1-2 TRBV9 TGTGCCAGCAGCGTAGAATCCGGGACAACCTATAAGGAGGATGGCTACACCTTC CASSVESGTTYKEDGYTF
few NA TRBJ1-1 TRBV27 TGTGCCAGCAGATCCCGGGACACGGGTTACACTGAAGCTTTCTTT CASRSRDTGYTEAFF
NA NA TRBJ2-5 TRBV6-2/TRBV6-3 TGTGCCAGCACCACAATTCAAGAGACCCAGTACTTC CASTTIQETQYF
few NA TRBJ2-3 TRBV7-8 TGTGCCAGCAGCCAAACAGAAGGTAGCACAGATACGCAGTATTTT CASSQTEGSTDTQYF